Reported below is one T cell receptor (beta chain). This clone was detected a few times. The antigen this receptor binds is unknown. Base qualities are not at hand, and no much larger clone is one base apart. The data belong to a study of a mutant IDH1 vaccine in newly diagnosed glioma (dated by TCRdb to about 2021). Turning to the overall study: Patients received eight vaccinations in weeks 1, 3, 5, 7, 11, 15, 19 and 23, corresponding to visits V03 through V10. Vaccination began 4-6 weeks after radiotherapy alone, or alongside temozolomide cycles in the chemotherapy-containing groups. Of the roughly 30 treated patients, approximately 62% were male and 37.5% were female, and the mean age was 40.4 years. Prior to enrollment, patients had been given standard therapy consisting of radiotherapy alone, temozolomide alone, or radiochemotherapy with temozolomide, with the combination given to most patients. Peripheral blood was drawn at six visits: V03 (baseline), V05, V07, V10, V12 and V13. For exploratory analyses, longitudinal TCRB deep sequencing was carried out in about 25 treated patients wherever samples were available. Points the paper makes about the study in general: Availability determined which PBMC samples were chosen for TCRB deep sequencing. Across multiple MHC alleles, vaccine-induced immune responses were seen in 90% to 95% of patients. According to the authors, sample limitations meant that analyses of patient blood samples could not be reproduced. Pseudoprogression seemed to be unrelated to changes in the top peripheral T cell clonotypes found by TCRB sequencing.

The intended sense of this specimen's time point label: week 11, during vaccination. Each vaccine dose was 300 ug of a 20-mer mutant IDH1 peptide in Montanide, given subcutaneously with topical imiquimod. All donors had newly diagnosed IDH1-mutant astrocytomas of WHO grade 3 or 4 that showed loss of nuclear ATRX. The samples were drawn from NOA16, a multicentre, single-arm, open-label phase I trial in Germany that tested a mutant IDH1 peptide vaccine in humans for the first time. Genomic DNA for TCRB sequencing was isolated from EDTA blood with the DNeasy Blood and Tissue Kit. The CDR3 goes from the cysteine to the phenylalanine over 11 residues. The read is trimmed to its CDR3 DNA, 33 bases read in frame from base 1. V is shortened by 3 bases, J by 0 bases, and the region joining them spans 2 bases. The germline V gene supplies CDR1 SQVTM and CDR2 ANQGSEA. Libraries came from the immunoSEQ multiplex PCR assay. Following the manufacturer's protocol, the hsTCRB Kit was used to amplify rearranged TCR beta chain sequences. Sequencing of TCRB libraries was carried out on an Illumina MiSeq. In the paper's pipeline: The kit vendor's proprietary platform handled demultiplexing, trimming and gene mapping. TCRdb carries this immuneACCESS record with in-frame sequences only. Its versions omit some clonotypes, under half of them owing to an unresolved V gene in the studies checked, with the rest unexplained. V, J and clone size are taken as reported in that table, and D and trimming were inferred from the DNA itself. For this sample the table gives about 25,000 clones, of which 65% to 85% were detected only once. The ten largest clones add up to around 8.3% of the sample.

Sequencing used PBMCs, obtained from a glioma patient whose treatment included an IDH1 peptide vaccine. The rearrangement combines TRBV29-1 with TRBJ1-1, with an unclear D gene assignment. The receptor's source is a woman aged 18-30 years with glioma. The CDR3 reads CSVEVNTEAFF. Here is the DNA: TGCAGCGTTGAGGTGAACACTGAAGCTTTCTTT.